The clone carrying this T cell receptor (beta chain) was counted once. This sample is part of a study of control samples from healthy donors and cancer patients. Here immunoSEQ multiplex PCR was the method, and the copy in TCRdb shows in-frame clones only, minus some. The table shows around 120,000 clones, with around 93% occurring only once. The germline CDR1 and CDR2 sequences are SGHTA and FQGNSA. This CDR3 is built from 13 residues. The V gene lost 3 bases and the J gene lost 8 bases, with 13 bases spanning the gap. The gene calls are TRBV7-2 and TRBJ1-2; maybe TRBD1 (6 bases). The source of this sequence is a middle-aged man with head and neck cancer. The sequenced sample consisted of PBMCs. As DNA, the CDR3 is TGTGCCAGCAGCTTCGGACAGTCTAACGGCTACACCTTC. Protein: CASSFGQSNGYTF.